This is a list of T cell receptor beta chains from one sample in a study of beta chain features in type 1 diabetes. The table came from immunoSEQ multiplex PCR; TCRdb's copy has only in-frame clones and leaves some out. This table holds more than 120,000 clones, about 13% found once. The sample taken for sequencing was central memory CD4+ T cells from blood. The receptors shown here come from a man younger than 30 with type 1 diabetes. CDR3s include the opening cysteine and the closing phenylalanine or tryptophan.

CDR3: CASRDTNSPLHF; V: TRBV5-1; length: 12
CDR3: CASSPNFQTQYF; V: TRBV7-2; length: 12
CDR3: CAWNPAAGNTIYF; V: TRBV30; length: 13
CDR3: CATLDRLGNEQFF; V: TRBV10-3; length: 13
CDR3: CSVVRDGTQNTGELFF; V: TRBV29-1; length: 16
CDR3: CSVGPTNAEAFF; V: TRBV29-1; length: 12
CDR3: CASSSSLGTLNTEAFF; V: TRBV6-5; length: 16
CDR3: CASGGAEVDTQYF; V: TRBV6-1; length: 13
CDR3: CASSYASGSNQPQHF; V: TRBV11-3; length: 15
CDR3: CASSPVAVPYYEQYF; V: TRBV11-3; length: 15
CDR3: CASSFSRSEQFF; V: TRBV27; length: 12
CDR3: CASSYRVWTEAFF; V: TRBV28; length: 13
CDR3: CAISTIGDGYTF; V: TRBV6-6; length: 12
CDR3: CATARATNEKLFF; V: TRBV28; length: 13
CDR3: CSVELQGSGNTIYF; V: TRBV29-1; length: 14
CDR3: CSGTENTEAFF; V: TRBV29-1; length: 11
CDR3: CAWSVLFSSTDTQYF; V: TRBV30; length: 15
CDR3: CSVEGQQNTEAFF; V: TRBV29-1; length: 13
CDR3: CATSRDPAYEQYF; V: TRBV15; length: 13
CDR3: CSVESLRGYTF; V: TRBV29-1; length: 11
CDR3: CASSPPIYGYTF; V: TRBV28; length: 12
CDR3: CASSLFRGCGGNTIYF; V: TRBV7-2; length: 16
CDR3: CASSQDGGGIQYF; V: TRBV4-2; length: 13
CDR3: CASSLGVVGTTDTQYF; V: TRBV5-4; length: 16
CDR3: CASSALRANEQFF; V: TRBV6-1; length: 13
CDR3: CASSQAGVQYF; V: TRBV14; length: 11
CDR3: CASSLGATARNTIYF; V: TRBV7-9; length: 15
CDR3: CASSVTGNTEAFF; V: TRBV7-6; length: 13
CDR3: CATSRGTELGYTF; V: TRBV15; length: 13
CDR3: CSFRTGNTEAFF; V: TRBV29-1; length: 12
CDR3: CSVERGDRGQEQFF; V: TRBV29-1; length: 14
CDR3: CASSPGTGYHEQFF; V: TRBV5-1; length: 14
CDR3: CASSLDRGDYGYTF; V: TRBV7-9; length: 14
CDR3: CAISERAGQPQHF; V: TRBV10-3; length: 13
CDR3: CASSYSGTGGTDTQYF; V: TRBV6-6; length: 16
CDR3: CASSELGAGELFF; V: TRBV6-1; length: 13
CDR3: CASSAGAGNTEAFF; V: TRBV9; length: 14